The rows below give T cell receptor beta chains drawn from one sample of a study of regulatory and conventional T cells in RAG deficiency. The protocol was immunoSEQ multiplex PCR, while the TCRdb copy is restricted to in-frame clones and leaves out a portion. Of fewer than 9,500 clones in the sample, roughly 92% were seen once. This sample was shared with a second study, whose subject was regulatory T cells.

Sequenced sample: CD127- CD25+ CD4+ Tregs sorted from blood. Source of these receptors: a human donor in good health. Each CDR3 is given with its conserved first and last residue. D genes are given only for firm matches. For some rows the clone size is stated as once, few or many, or as a class when expanded; others skip it.

TGTGCCTGGAGTGTTACGGGGAATGAAAAACTGTTTTTT,CAWSVTGNEKLFF,TRBV30,-,-,TRBJ1-4,13
TGTGCCAGCAGTCTAGCGGGAGATCGAAATGAGCAGTTCTTC,CASSLAGDRNEQFF,TRBV6-1,-,TRBD2,TRBJ2-1,14
TGTGCCAGCAGCCCCCACTCCGGGACAGCGAACACTGAAGCTTTCTTT,CASSPHSGTANTEAFF,TRBV13,-,TRBD1,TRBJ1-1,16
TGCGCCAGCAGCTTGGATACAGGGGGCTCCTACGAGCAGTACTTC,CASSLDTGGSYEQYF,TRBV5-1,-,TRBD1,TRBJ2-7,15
TGTGCCAGCAGCTTAGTAGTAGAGGGTTATGAGCAGTTCTTC,CASSLVVEGYEQFF,TRBV11-2,-,-,TRBJ2-1,14
TGTGCCAGCAGTTTTGGACAGGTATGGGCCTACGAGCAGTACTTC,CASSFGQVWAYEQYF,TRBV6-5,-,TRBD1,TRBJ2-7,15
TGTGCCAGCAGCTTAGTCGAATACAGCGGCATGAACACTGAAGCTTTCTTT,CASSLVEYSGMNTEAFF,TRBV13,-,-,TRBJ1-1,17
TGCGCCAGCAGCACGTACAGGGAAGGCACTGAAGCTTTCTTT,CASSTYREGTEAFF,TRBV4-1,-,-,TRBJ1-1,14
TGTGCCAGCAGTTACACCCTAGCGGGGGGGAATGAGCAGTTCTTC,CASSYTLAGGNEQFF,TRBV6-5,-,TRBD2,TRBJ2-1,15
TGTGCCAGCAGGCTAGCGGGTATAAGCACAGATACGCAGTATTTT,CASRLAGISTDTQYF,TRBV6-1,-,TRBD2,TRBJ2-3,15
TGCGCCAGCAGCTTGACTAGAGAGACCCAGTACTTC,CASSLTRETQYF,TRBV5-1,-,-,TRBJ2-5,12
TGTGCCAGTAGTATAGCCCTGGCAGGGTTGGGCTACACCTTC,CASSIALAGLGYTF,TRBV19,-,-,TRBJ1-2,14
TGTGCCAGCCGAGTAGCGGGAGGTTGGGATGAGCAGTTCTTC,CASRVAGGWDEQFF,TRBV7-9,-,TRBD2,TRBJ2-1,14
TGTGCCAGCAGCTTAGTGGGTTCGGGGAACGTTTCCCCCCTCCACTTT,CASSLVGSGNVSPLHF,TRBV11-2,-,-,TRBJ1-6,16
TGCGCCAGCAGCTTTCACCAGGGAGGTGGGACGACCCAGTACTTC,CASSFHQGGGTTQYF,TRBV5-1,-,-,TRBJ2-5,15
TGTGCCAGCAGCTTAGTAGACAATCAGCCCCAGCATTTT,CASSLVDNQPQHF,TRBV7-8,-,-,TRBJ1-5,13
TGTGCCAGCTCACCTTCCACAGGGGTCGCGTTTTCTTCCCCCCTCCACTTT,CASSPSTGVAFSSPLHF,TRBV18,-,TRBD1,TRBJ1-6,17
TGCGCCAGCAGCCAAGATCCGGCTAGCGGGTTATACAATGAGCAGTTCTTC,CASSQDPASGLYNEQFF,TRBV4-3,-,TRBD2,TRBJ2-1,17
TGTGCCAGTAGTATTCTGGAAGGGGCCTATGGCTACACCTTC,CASSILEGAYGYTF,TRBV19,-,-,TRBJ1-2,14
TGCGCCAGCAGCCCTCCGGACAGGGGGGGGTCGGACGCTTTCTTT,CASSPPDRGGSDAFF,TRBV5-1,-,TRBD1,TRBJ1-1,15
TGTGCCAGCAGCCAAGACCAGCGGGGCTACGAGCAGTACTTC,CASSQDQRGYEQYF,TRBV4-2,-,TRBD2,TRBJ2-7,14
TGTGCCAGCAGTGAATCCGTGGGGGCTGGCTACACCTTC,CASSESVGAGYTF,TRBV6-1,-,-,TRBJ1-2,13
TGTGCCAGCAGCGGTGGGACAGGGGGCAGTAATCAGCCCCAGCATTTT,CASSGGTGGSNQPQHF,TRBV5-5,-,TRBD1,TRBJ1-5,16
TGTGCCAGCAGTGATTCGGGACTAGCGATCTACGAGCAGTACTTC,CASSDSGLAIYEQYF,TRBV6-1,once,TRBD2,TRBJ2-7,15